The count of the clone carrying this T cell receptor (beta chain) is one. In the study's own analysis: Scientists estimated how many nucleated cells there were by amplifying reference gene primers. Data came from immunoSEQ multiplex PCR; TCRdb stores just in-frame clones and leaves some out. For V, J and clone size, that table is used; D and trimming come from the DNA. Of about 200,000 clones in the sample, about 88% are singletons; the top ten hold about 4%. The data derive from a study of blood T cell repertoires in COVID-19. In the study overall: The origin of the acute and convalescent COVID-19 samples was the United States, Italy and Spain. Sample material is recorded as cDNA or gDNA derived from T cells, B-cell-depleted T cells, or PBMCs.

Cohorts were assigned according to the clinical history that participants reported. CDR3 length: 15 residues. V was clipped by 5 bases and J by 5 bases; unmatched bases: 8. Germline CDR1 is SGHNT and CDR2 is YENEEA. Sequences were obtained from PBMCs or T cells enriched from blood (not recorded which). The clonotype was recovered from a woman between 25 and 40 years old who had been exposed to COVID-19. V usage is TRBV11-3 and J usage is TRBJ2-2; TRBD2 agrees at 7 bases. CDR3 residues: CASSPREVVTGELFF. The CDR3 coding sequence is TGTGCCAGCAGCCCCCGGGAGGTGGTGACCGGGGAGCTGTTTTTT.